A single sample gave rise to the 32 T cell receptor beta chains below, sequenced in a study of blood T cell repertoires in COVID-19. Clones were sequenced by immunoSEQ multiplex PCR, and TCRdb holds only the in-frame ones, with some missing. The sample records roughly 100,000 clones, around 81% being singletons. Specimen: peripheral blood. The receptors here all came from a man aged 80 or over with COVID-19, enrolled during active disease.

The chain is built from TRBV27 and TRBJ2-3; 7 nucleotides align to TRBD1. Germline CDR1 MNHEY, CDR2 SMNVEV (reference sequence). This CDR3 spans 15 amino acids. The V segment lost 6 bases and the J segment 3 bases; nucleotides outside the gene matches: 9. The CDR3 region is CASSLGTAKTDTQYF. CDR3 nucleotides: TGTGCCAGCAGCCTCGGGACAGCTAAAACAGATACGCAGTATTTT.

The chain couples TRBV27 to TRBJ2-7; TRBD1 might be the D (5 bases). The CDR3 length is 13 residues. Germline V gene sequence: CDR1 MNHEY, CDR2 SMNVEV (reference sequence). Trimming pared 6 bases from V and 1 base from J, leaving 10 bases between. CDR3 loop: CASSRRGSYEQYF. The CDR3 nucleotides are TGTGCCAGCAGCCGTAGGGGATCCTACGAGCAGTACTTC.

The CDR3 loop reads CASSQETENTEAFF. CDR3 coding DNA: TGTGCCAGCAGCCAAGAGACAGAGAACACTGAAGCTTTCTTT. This chain joins TRBV3-1 (or the pseudogene TRBV3-2) and TRBJ1-1; maybe TRBD1 (5 bases). The ends were cut back, 0 bases at V and 1 base at J, with 6 bases in the middle. CDR3 size: 14 residues. The germline V gene encodes CDR1 LGHDT and CDR2 YNNKEL (reference sequence).

The chain has TRBV3-1 (or the pseudogene TRBV3-2) and TRBJ2-7; 7 bases are shared with TRBD1. Germline V gene sequence: CDR1 LGHDT, CDR2 YNNKEL (reference sequence). V shed 2 bases and J 6 bases; nucleotides not matched to a gene: 4. The CDR3 runs to 13 residues. CDR3 sequence reads: CASSQMTGLEQYF. CDR3 nucleotide sequence: TGTGCCAGCAGCCAAATGACAGGGCTCGAGCAGTACTTC.

This sequence joins TRBV6-2 or TRBV6-3 and TRBJ1-5; D may be TRBD1 (5 bases). Trimming shortened V by 6 bases and J by 2 bases, and 17 bases separated the two germline ends. Germline CDR1 is MNHEY and CDR2 is SVGEGT. The CDR3 covers 16 residues. CDR3 sequence: CASSRGVGVGNQPQHF. CDR3 in DNA: TGTGCCAGCAGCCGGGGGGTTGGCGTAGGCAATCAGCCCCAGCATTTT.

The V call is TRBV7-2, the J call TRBJ1-2; 12 bases line up with TRBD1. Germline CDR1 reads SGHTA; CDR2 reads FQGNSA. V shed 4 bases and J 5 bases; nucleotides not matched to a gene: 8. CDR3 size: 16 residues. The CDR3 sequence: CASSWDRGPLQYGYTF. The DNA of the CDR3 is TGTGCCAGCAGCTGGGACAGGGGGCCCCTCCAATATGGCTACACCTTC.

This rearrangement joins TRBV7-8 to TRBJ1-6; possibly TRBD1 for D (6 bases). Trimming pared 5 bases from V and 8 bases from J, leaving 13 bases between. Germline V gives CDR1 SGHVS, CDR2 FQNEAQ. The CDR3 totals 14 residues. Here the CDR3 DNA reads TGTGCCAGCAGCCTCGGGACATACGATTCACCCCTCCACTTT. It encodes CASSLGTYDSPLHF.

This clone showed up many times. This chain links TRBV30 with TRBJ1-2; 7 nucleotides match TRBD1. The CDR3 extends over 18 amino acids. Germline V gene lookup returns CDR1 GTSNPN and CDR2 SVGIG (reference sequence). After removal of 3 bases from V and 0 bases from J, the junction contained 16 bases not matched to a gene. CDR3 loop: CAWSRRRQGHLANYGYTF. The DNA of the CDR3 is TGTGCCTGGAGCCGTCGTCGACAGGGCCATTTAGCTAACTATGGCTACACCTTC.

The chain has TRBV5-4 and TRBJ1-6; TRBD1 might be the D (6 bases). The CDR3 runs to 14 residues. Germline V gene lookup returns CDR1 SGHNT and CDR2 YYREEE (reference sequence). Trimming took 4 bases from V and 9 from J, leaving 14 bases between them. CDR3 sequence (DNA): TGTGCCAGCAGCGCAGGGGATCGCGGTTCACCCCTCCACTTT. This translates into CASSAGDRGSPLHF.

The chain has TRBV5-1 and TRBJ1-2, with 8 bases aligning to TRBD1. This CDR3 contains 17 residues. Germline-derived CDR1 and CDR2 are SGHRS and YFSETQ. Unmatched junction bases numbered 12, after V lost 1 base and J lost 4 bases. CDR3 nucleotide sequence: TGCGCCAGCAGCTTGACCCTTCAGACAGGGGTGGGCTATGGCTACACCTTC. Residues: CASSLTLQTGVGYGYTF.

The chain recombines TRBV7-9 with TRBJ2-3; D gene uncertain. The CDR3 totals 15 residues. V shed 3 bases and J shed 0 bases, with 10 bases lying between them. In germline, CDR1 is SEHNR, CDR2 FQNEAQ (reference sequence). Here the CDR3 DNA reads TGTGCCAGCAGCTTTGGGCGTGAGAGCACAGATACGCAGTATTTT. Its translation: CASSFGRESTDTQYF.

This sequence joins TRBV7-3 and TRBJ2-2; tentatively, D is TRBD2 (7 bases). This CDR3 has 15 amino acids. The V gene's germline CDR1 is SGHTA and CDR2 FQGTGA. Trimming pared 9 bases from V and 4 bases from J, leaving 18 bases between. CDR3 nucleotide sequence: TGTGCCAGTCAACTCGGGGGGCCGGGCACCGGGGAGCTGTTTTTT. The encoded protein is CASQLGGPGTGELFF.

The chain joins TRBV6-2 or TRBV6-3 to TRBJ1-2; TRBD1 agrees at 9 bases. Germline loops: CDR1 MNHEY, CDR2 SVGEGT. J was trimmed by 4 bases and V by 0 bases; bases with no gene match: 9. The CDR3 contains 17 residues. DNA for the CDR3: TGTGCCAGCAGTTACTCGACGGGACAGGGCTCCTTCTATGGCTACACCTTC. It specifies CASSYSTGQGSFYGYTF.

Details on this clone: At one end the junction does not follow the germline gene, possibly because of a read error. The chain is built from TRBV11-2 and TRBJ2-7, with 7 positions matching TRBD1. The CDR3 extends over 13 amino acids. The germline gives CDR1 SGHAT, CDR2 FQNNGV. The CDR3 here is CASSVEGAREQYF. CDR3 coding DNA: TGTGCCAGCAGCGTAGAGGGGGCTCGAGAGCAGTACTTC.

V gene TRBV19 combines with J gene TRBJ2-1; 7 bases are shared with TRBD1. Germline CDR1 LNHDA, CDR2 SQIVND (reference sequence). Trimming took 6 bases from V and 0 from J; bases not matched to a gene: 11. This CDR3 has 17 amino acids. The CDR3 loop is CASSPDRAPSSYNEQFF. CDR3 bases: TGTGCCAGTAGCCCCGACAGGGCGCCTAGCTCCTACAATGAGCAGTTCTTC.

On this clone: At one end the junction does not follow the germline gene, possibly because of a read error. V and J are TRBV4-2 and TRBJ1-5; 7 bases are shared with TRBD1. CDR3 length: 16 residues. Per the germline V gene, CDR1 is LGHNA and CDR2 is YNFKEQ. The CDR3 DNA reads TGTGCCAGCAGCGAAGATACAGGGGTAATGAGACAGCCCCAGCATTTT. Amino acid sequence: CASSEDTGVMRQPQHF.

V is TRBV6-5 and J is TRBJ1-2; D is perhaps TRBD1 (6 bases). The germline CDR1 and CDR2 sequences are MNHEY and SVGAGI. There are 13 residues in the CDR3. V lost 5 bases, J lost 5 bases, and 12 bases lay in between. This chain's CDR3 is CASSPRGEYGYTF. The CDR3 DNA follows: TGTGCCAGCAGTCCCAGGGGAGAATATGGCTACACCTTC.

The CDR3 here is CASSWTGTSGGRSYEQYF. CDR3 sequence (DNA): TGCGCCAGCAGCTGGACCGGGACTAGCGGGGGTCGCTCCTACGAGCAGTACTTC. V is TRBV5-1 and J is TRBJ2-7, with 14 bases lining up with TRBD2. Trimming removed 3 bases from V and 0 bases from J; junction bases left unmatched: 8. This CDR3 contains 18 residues. Germline CDR1 is SGHRS and CDR2 is YFSETQ.

This chain joins TRBV29-1 and TRBJ1-1; D remains ambiguous. This CDR3 contains 13 residues. Germline V CDR1 and CDR2: SQVTM, ANQGSEA. Trimming removed 0 bases from V and 4 bases from J, with 9 bases in between. The CDR3 nucleotides read TGCAGCGTTGAAGAAGCACCAGGCACTGAAGCTTTCTTT. It codes for CSVEEAPGTEAFF.

The rearrangement uses TRBV15 and TRBJ1-1; D remains unclear. CDR1 is LNHNV, CDR2 YYDKDF, per germline (reference sequence). This CDR3 is 17 amino acids long. V was pared by 1 base and J by 0 bases, with 15 bases between. As DNA, the CDR3 is TGTGCCACCAGCAGAGTCAGCGGCGTGGAACTGAACACTGAAGCTTTCTTT. Translating it yields CATSRVSGVELNTEAFF.

This chain links TRBV5-4 with TRBJ2-7; 7 bases are shared with TRBD1. CDR3 length: 12 residues. The germline CDR1 and CDR2 sequences are SGHNT and YYREEE (reference sequence). V lost 4 bases, J lost 5 bases, and 3 bases stayed unmatched. The CDR3 here is CASSRQGHEQYF. Here the CDR3 DNA reads TGTGCCAGCAGCCGACAGGGCCACGAGCAGTACTTC.

The chain couples TRBV5-4 to TRBJ2-2; D may be TRBD1 (6 bases). Trimming stripped 4 bases from V and 1 base from J, with 11 bases between. CDR1 and CDR2 (germline): SGHNT, YYREEE (reference sequence). The CDR3 totals 15 residues. CDR3 sequence: CASSRQQGNTGELFF. The DNA of the CDR3 is TGTGCCAGCAGCAGGCAACAGGGGAACACCGGGGAGCTGTTTTTT. Full variable domain (missing parts from reference TRBV5-4 and TRBJ2-2): ETGVTQSPTHLIKTRGQQVTLRCSSQSGHNTVSWYQQALGQGPQFIFQYYREEENGRGNFPPRFSGLQFPNYSSELNVNALELDDSALYLCASSRQQGNTGELFFGEGSRLTVL.

The chain recombines TRBV5-1 with TRBJ2-7; TRBD2 matches at 10 bases. The CDR3 covers 14 residues. Trimming removed 4 bases from V and 4 bases from J; junction bases left unmatched: 5. Germline CDR1 SGHRS, CDR2 YFSETQ. CDR3 loop: CASSPAGGVYEQYF. The CDR3 DNA reads TGCGCCAGCAGCCCAGCGGGGGGGGTTTACGAGCAGTACTTC. Variable domain in full (rest from reference TRBV5-1 and TRBJ2-7): KAGVTQTPRYLIKTRGQQVTLSCSPISGHRSVSWYQQTPGQGLQFLFEYFSETQRNKGNFPGRFSGRQFSNSRSEMNVSTLELGDSALYLCASSPAGGVYEQYFGPGTRLTVT.

This clone has more than one count but fewer than ten. V usage is TRBV9 and J usage is TRBJ2-2; a weak D match, TRBD1 (5 bases). V dropped 3 bases and J dropped 4 bases, with 16 bases sitting between them. This CDR3 is 16 amino acids long. Germline values: CDR1 SGDLS, CDR2 YYNGEE. The CDR3 coding sequence is TGTGCCAGCAGCGCCGTCTCCGGGCAGGGCACCGGGGAGCTGTTTTTT. Its protein is CASSAVSGQGTGELFF.

The V gene is TRBV19, the J gene TRBJ2-6; TRBD1 might be the D (5 bases). V lost 1 base and J 4 bases, leaving 14 bases between the germline ends. Germline assignment: CDR1 LNHDA and CDR2 SQIVND (reference sequence). This CDR3 spans 17 amino acids. CDR3 region: CASSIAAQGTGANVLTF. The CDR3 DNA sequence: TGTGCCAGTAGTATAGCTGCGCAGGGAACCGGGGCCAACGTCCTGACTTTC. Combining the CDR3 with reference TRBV19 and TRBJ2-6 gives the whole variable domain DGGITQSPKYLFRKEGQNVTLSCEQNLNHDAMYWYRQDPGQGLRLIYYSQIVNDFQKGDIAEGYSVSREKKESFPLTVTSAQKNPTAFYLCASSIAAQGTGANVLTFGAGSRLTVL.

This chain links TRBV4-2 with TRBJ2-7, with 7 bases aligning to TRBD1. The V and J ends lost 1 base and 3 bases, in that order; junction bases with no gene match: 6. Germline loops: CDR1 LGHNA, CDR2 YNFKEQ. This CDR3 has 15 residues. The CDR3 DNA is TGTGCCAGCAGCCAAGTTCAGGGGGTTAACTACGAGCAGTACTTC. It encodes CASSQVQGVNYEQYF.

V usage is TRBV6-2 or TRBV6-3 and J usage is TRBJ2-3, with 11 positions matching TRBD2. Germline CDR1 and CDR2: MNHEY and SVGEGT. The CDR3 has 15 amino acids. V trimming: 4 bases; J trimming: 2 bases; junction bases outside the gene matches: 2. CDR3 bases: TGTGCCAGCAGTTCGGGACTAGCGGACACAGATACGCAGTATTTT. Its protein is CASSSGLADTDTQYF.

The CDR3, as DNA: TGTGCCAGCAGCTTATTTATCGGGACAGCGAACACTGAAGCTTTCTTT. Translating it yields CASSLFIGTANTEAFF. The genes are TRBV7-9 and TRBJ1-1; 7 bases align to TRBD1. V lost 2 bases to trimming and J lost 1 base; unmatched junction nucleotides: 7. Germline-derived CDR1 and CDR2 are SEHNR and FQNEAQ (reference sequence). The CDR3 has 16 amino acids.

The chain is built from TRBV6-2 or TRBV6-3 and TRBJ2-3; 12 nucleotides align to TRBD2. Trimming removed 2 bases from V and 0 bases from J; junction bases left unmatched: 0. Germline CDR1 and CDR2: MNHEY and SVGEGT. The CDR3 sequence is 16 residues long. As DNA, the CDR3 is TGTGCCAGCAGTTACCTAGCGGGGGGGAGCACAGATACGCAGTATTTT. Translated: CASSYLAGGSTDTQYF.

The chain is built from TRBV6-6 and TRBJ1-5; the match to TRBD1 covers 8 bases. This CDR3 has 16 residues. In germline, CDR1 is MNHNY, CDR2 SVGAGI (reference sequence). V was clipped by 0 bases and J by 6 bases; unmatched bases: 7. The DNA for the CDR3 is TGTGCCAGCAGTTACTCCCAGGGGGCGGGAAGTCAGCCCCAGCATTTT. Residues: CASSYSQGAGSQPQHF.

The rearrangement links TRBV3-1 (or the pseudogene TRBV3-2) to TRBJ2-2; no clear D gene. The germline gives CDR1 LGHDT, CDR2 YNNKEL (reference sequence). CDR3 length: 13 amino acids. Trimming took 4 bases from V and 6 from J, leaving 9 bases between them. This CDR3 reads CASSPSRAGELFF. In nucleotides, the CDR3 is TGTGCCAGCAGCCCCTCCCGGGCCGGGGAGCTGTTTTTT.

The gene calls are TRBV10-3 and TRBJ2-1, with a tentative D call TRBD2 (6 bases). CDR3 length: 13 amino acids. Between the trimmed V and J ends, which lost 4 bases and 6 bases, there was a span of 10 bases. The germline V gene encodes CDR1 ENHRY and CDR2 SYGVKD. For the CDR3, the DNA is TGTGCCATCAGTGGGGGACTGGGCAATGAGCAGTTCTTC. This sequence encodes CAISGGLGNEQFF.